The 29 T cell receptor beta chains reported below all come from one sample, sequenced in a study of shared clonotypes between healthy human individuals. The assay was immunoSEQ multiplex PCR, and TCRdb's table has in-frame clones only and misses some. The repertoire has 950,000 to 1,200,000 clones, approximately 80% of them found once; the top ten carry over 0.8%. The sequenced sample was memory CD4+ T cells from PBMCs. This sample's subset: CD45RA-negative fraction. The receptors were sampled from a man aged 18 to 29 in good health. Some clones in this sample may be carry-over from other donors' samples.

Concerning this clone: A far larger clone differs by one base, so this is likely a read error. The sample contains more than one DNA sequence encoding this CDR3. As DNA, the CDR3 is TGTGCCAGCAGCTTGGACAGCTCCTACGAGCAGTACTTC. Residues: CASSLDSSYEQYF. The rearrangement uses TRBV7-2 and TRBJ2-7; a possible D gene is TRBD1 (6 bases). Germline V gives CDR1 SGHTA, CDR2 FQGNSA. The V end lost 3 bases, the J end lost 0 bases, and 6 bases lay between the germline ends. CDR3 length equals 13 residues.

The chain couples TRBV5-4 to TRBJ2-4, with 7 nucleotides matching TRBD1. Germline lookup yields CDR1 SGHNT and CDR2 YYREEE (reference sequence). CDR3 length equals 14 residues. Trimming removed 2 bases from V and 8 bases from J; junction bases left unmatched: 7. CDR3 loop: CASSLDRESDIQYF. The CDR3 nucleotides read TGTGCCAGCAGCTTAGACAGGGAGTCGGACATTCAGTACTTC.

The rearrangement uses TRBV6-6 and TRBJ1-2; the D gene is possibly TRBD1 (5 bases). The germline V gene has CDR1 MNHNY and CDR2 SVGAGI (reference sequence). V was clipped by 6 bases and J by 3 bases, with 11 bases between them. The CDR3 spans 13 residues. The CDR3 loop reads CASRPLGDYGYTF. DNA of the CDR3: TGTGCCAGCAGGCCCCTGGGGGACTATGGCTACACCTTC.

The V gene is TRBV28, the J gene TRBJ2-7; D might be TRBD1 or TRBD2, each matching 6 bases. This CDR3 contains 13 residues. V was clipped by 8 bases and J by 6 bases, with 17 bases between them. Germline-derived CDR1 and CDR2 are MDHEN and SYDVKM. The CDR3 here is CASGGNRAREQYF. CDR3 DNA: TGTGCCAGCGGAGGGAACAGGGCTCGCGAGCAGTACTTC. Filled out from reference TRBV28 and TRBJ2-7, the complete variable domain reads DVKVTQSSRYLVKRTGEKVFLECVQDMDHENMFWYRQDPGLGLRLIYFSYDVKMKEKGDIPEGYSVSREKKERFSLILESASTNQTSMYLCASGGNRAREQYFGPGTRLTVT.

The chain couples TRBV25-1 to TRBJ2-7; D might be TRBD2 (5 bases). The germline V gene encodes CDR1 MGHDK and CDR2 SYGVNS. This CDR3 has 12 residues. V was clipped by 7 bases and J by 2 bases, with 9 bases between them. CDR3 protein: CASMSGTYEQYF. In nucleotides, the CDR3 is TGTGCCAGCATGAGCGGTACCTACGAGCAGTACTTC.

V usage is TRBV28 and J usage is TRBJ1-1, with D unresolved. The germline V gene has CDR1 MDHEN and CDR2 SYDVKM. V was trimmed by 7 bases and J by 0 bases, leaving 6 bases between them. The CDR3 contains 12 residues. CDR3 region: CASKTVNTEAFF. For the CDR3, the DNA is TGTGCCAGCAAAACAGTGAACACTGAAGCTTTCTTT.

The gene calls are TRBV25-1 and TRBJ1-3, with D possibly being TRBD1 (5 bases). Trimming took 3 bases from V and 1 from J, leaving 16 bases between them. The CDR3 is 17 residues long. Germline lookup yields CDR1 MGHDK and CDR2 SYGVNS. CDR3 residues: CASSENSGRGSGNTIYF. The CDR3 region has the DNA TGTGCCAGCAGTGAGAACTCAGGGAGAGGATCTGGAAACACCATATATTTT.

The rearrangement joins TRBV18 to TRBJ2-5; TRBD1 is a possible D gene (5 bases). The CDR3 extends over 14 amino acids. Per germline, CDR1 KGHSH and CDR2 LQKENI. V gave up 2 bases and J gave up 5 bases, with 12 bases separating them. The CDR3 loop is CASSPGAQRETQYF. Here the CDR3 DNA reads TGTGCCAGCTCACCAGGGGCCCAGCGCGAGACCCAGTACTTC.

This clone was recorded only once. The CDR3 loop is CATTGLINTGELFF. The CDR3 bases are TGTGCCACCACGGGACTGATTAACACCGGGGAGCTGTTTTTT. This chain connects TRBV2 to TRBJ2-2, with D possibly TRBD2 on 6 matching bases. V lost 10 bases, J lost 2 bases, and 14 bases lay in between. The germline V gene encodes CDR1 SNHLY and CDR2 FYNNEI. This CDR3 spans 14 amino acids.

The chain joins TRBV11-2 to TRBJ2-7; 9 bases are a match to TRBD1. From germline, CDR1 is SGHAT and CDR2 FQNNGV. The V and J ends lost 5 bases and 6 bases, in that order; junction bases with no gene match: 8. The CDR3 length is 14 residues. For the CDR3, the DNA is TGTGCCAGCAGCCGTCATGACAGGGGGATCGAGCAGTACTTC. This translates into CASSRHDRGIEQYF.

The chain employs TRBV19 and TRBJ2-2, with D possibly being TRBD1 (5 bases). Trimming removed 7 bases from V and 5 bases from J, with 20 bases in between. CDR3 length equals 16 residues. Germline assignment: CDR1 LNHDA and CDR2 SQIVND (reference sequence). CDR3 nucleotide sequence: TGTGCCAGTACCACTCGTCAGGGTGGTCGAACCGGGGAGCTGTTTTTT. Translation gives CASTTRQGGRTGELFF. Filled out from reference TRBV19 and TRBJ2-2, the complete variable domain reads DGGITQSPKYLFRKEGQNVTLSCEQNLNHDAMYWYRQDPGQGLRLIYYSQIVNDFQKGDIAEGYSVSREKKESFPLTVTSAQKNPTAFYLCASTTRQGGRTGELFFGEGSRLTVL.

This sequence joins TRBV29-1 and TRBJ2-5; D call uncertain. The CDR3 extends over 14 amino acids. V was cut by 4 bases and J by 5 bases, with 17 bases left in between. Per the germline V gene, CDR1 is SQVTM and CDR2 is ANQGSEA. CDR3 in amino acids: CSVGKDGRAETQYF. For the CDR3, the DNA is TGCAGCGTTGGGAAGGATGGACGTGCGGAGACCCAGTACTTC.

This chain links TRBV11-1 with TRBJ2-2; the D call may be TRBD1 or TRBD2 (7 bases each). From germline, CDR1 is SGHAT and CDR2 FQDESV (reference sequence). Trimming removed 7 bases from V and 4 bases from J, with 13 bases in between. The CDR3 loop spans 14 amino acids. CDR3 in amino acids: CASTGGALTGELFF. The CDR3 DNA follows: TGTGCCAGCACAGGGGGGGCGCTCACCGGGGAGCTGTTTTTT.

This chain joins TRBV27 and TRBJ1-5; D is unclear. Trimming took 4 bases from V and 3 from J, leaving 10 bases between them. The CDR3 has 14 residues. Germline V lookup: CDR1 MNHEY, CDR2 SMNVEV (reference sequence). CDR3 sequence: CASSSKSINQPQHF. Written as DNA, the CDR3 is TGTGCCAGCAGTTCAAAGAGTATCAATCAGCCCCAGCATTTT.

The chain joins TRBV7-8 to TRBJ1-4; no clear D gene. The CDR3 length is 14 residues. Per germline, CDR1 SGHVS and CDR2 FQNEAQ. V lost 5 bases and J 7 bases, leaving 14 bases between the germline ends. CDR3 nucleotides: TGTGCCAGCAGCCCACCTAGGGCGGGTGAAAAACTGTTTTTT. It is translated as CASSPPRAGEKLFF.

The DNA for the CDR3 is TGTGCCAGCAGCTTATCCCACAGTAACTATGGCTACACCTTC. Amino acid sequence: CASSLSHSNYGYTF. The chain joins TRBV7-3 to TRBJ1-2; no reliable D call. Trimming removed 2 bases at V and 1 base at J, with 8 bases between. Germline CDR1 reads SGHTA; CDR2 reads FQGTGA. The CDR3 covers 14 residues. Combining the CDR3 with reference TRBV7-3 and TRBJ1-2 gives the whole variable domain GAGVSQTPSNKVTEKGKYVELRCDPISGHTALYWYRQSLGQGPEFLIYFQGTGAADDSGLPNDRFFAVRPEGSVSTLKIQRTERGDSAVYLCASSLSHSNYGYTFGSGTRLTVV.

As for this clone: The same CDR3 can be traced to other DNA sequences in this sample. The chain combines TRBV18 with TRBJ1-1; D gene uncertain. The CDR3 runs 13 residues. Trimming cost V 4 bases and J 0 bases, with 6 bases left between them. Germline V lookup: CDR1 KGHSH, CDR2 LQKENI. Here the CDR3 DNA reads TGTGCCAGCTCACTTACAGTGAACACTGAAGCTTTCTTT. It translates to CASSLTVNTEAFF.

The J gene is TRBJ1-2, the V gene TRBV11-2, with D uncertain. CDR3 length equals 14 residues. V was clipped by 1 base and J by 2 bases, with 8 bases between them. Looked up from germline, CDR1 is SGHAT and CDR2 is FQNNGV. This CDR3 reads CASSLGGINYGYTF. The CDR3 coding sequence is TGTGCCAGCAGCTTAGGAGGGATAAACTATGGCTACACCTTC. The complete variable domain, with remaining parts taken from reference TRBV11-2 and TRBJ1-2, reads EAGVAQSPRYKIIEKRQSVAFWCNPISGHATLYWYQQILGQGPKLLIQFQNNGVVDDSQLPKDRFSAERLKGVDSTLKIQPAKLEDSAVYLCASSLGGINYGYTFGSGTRLTVV.

This clone was observed a few times. This sequence joins TRBV30 and TRBJ2-7; 8 bases fit TRBD1. Losses at the gene ends were 5 bases for V and 1 base for J; bases not matched to a gene: 16. The CDR3 loop spans 17 amino acids. Germline V gene data show CDR1 as GTSNPN and CDR2 as SVGIG (reference sequence). CDR3 sequence: CAWGGVSRDRTSYEQYF. The DNA of the CDR3 is TGTGCCTGGGGGGGAGTAAGCCGGGACAGGACTTCCTACGAGCAGTACTTC. The whole variable domain, remainder taken from reference TRBV30 and TRBJ2-7, is SQTIHQWPATLVQPVGSPLSLECTVEGTSNPNLYWYRQAAGRGLQLLFYSVGIGQISSEVPQNLSASRPQDRQFILSSKKLLLSDSGFYLCAWGGVSRDRTSYEQYFGPGTRLTVT.

The V call is TRBV6-4, the J call TRBJ1-2, with a tentative D call TRBD1 (5 bases). This CDR3 region has 13 residues. Germline V gene sequence: CDR1 MRHNA, CDR2 SNTAGT. The ends were cut back, 4 bases at V and 7 bases at J, with 13 bases in the middle. CDR3 in DNA: TGTGCCAGCAGTGCCCACAGCCAGGGTGGCTACACCTTC. Residues: CASSAHSQGGYTF.

This rearrangement joins TRBV7-2 to TRBJ2-3; D call uncertain. CDR1 and CDR2 from the germline V gene are SGHTA and FQGNSA. The CDR3 covers 15 residues. V lost 2 bases and J 5 bases, leaving 14 bases between the germline ends. CDR3 residues: CASSLMGYGGDTQYF. DNA of the CDR3: TGTGCCAGCAGCTTAATGGGGTATGGTGGAGATACGCAGTATTTT. Using reference TRBV7-2 and TRBJ2-3 for the parts outside the CDR3, the full variable domain is GAGVSQSPSNKVTEKGKDVELRCDPISGHTALYWYRQSLGQGLEFLIYFQGNSAPDKSGLPSDRFSAERTGGSVSTLTIQRTQQEDSAVYLCASSLMGYGGDTQYFGPGTRLTVL.

The CDR3 bases are TGTGCCAGTAGTGGCGGCAGGGGGGGAACTGAAGCTTTCTTT. Protein product: CASSGGRGGTEAFF. The V call is TRBV19, the J call TRBJ1-1, with 7 bases matching TRBD1. The CDR3 runs 14 residues. J gave up 5 bases and V 5 bases, and 8 bases lay outside the gene matches. CDR1 is LNHDA, CDR2 SQIVND, per germline (reference sequence).

This sequence joins TRBV7-3 and TRBJ1-3; TRBD1 is a possible D gene (5 bases). Germline lookup yields CDR1 SGHTA and CDR2 FQGTGA. This CDR3 comprises 16 residues. V was trimmed by 5 bases and J by 0 bases, leaving 14 bases between them. CDR3 loop: CASSVTGGSSGNTIYF. CDR3 in DNA: TGTGCCAGCAGCGTCACGGGGGGATCCTCTGGAAACACCATATATTTT.

The rearrangement uses TRBV5-1 and TRBJ2-2; 9 bases line up with TRBD2. Germline-derived CDR1 and CDR2 are SGHRS and YFSETQ. CDR3 length: 16 amino acids. Trimming cost V 5 bases and J 0 bases; bases outside gene matches: 5. CDR3 residues: CASRLLAGSNTGELFF. DNA of the CDR3: TGCGCCAGCAGACTCCTAGCGGGATCGAACACCGGGGAGCTGTTTTTT.

This chain uses TRBV10-3 with TRBJ1-5, with D possibly matching TRBD1 (6 bases). Trimming removed 6 bases at V and 6 bases at J, with 12 bases between. This CDR3 spans 13 amino acids. CDR1 and CDR2 from the germline V gene are ENHRY and SYGVKD. CDR3 region: CAISNRAGQPQHF. The CDR3 DNA sequence: TGTGCCATCAGCAACAGGGCCGGTCAGCCCCAGCATTTT.

As to this clone: Other DNA variants within this sample encode the same CDR3. V gene TRBV7-2 combines with J gene TRBJ2-7, with 8 positions matching TRBD1. The germline gives CDR1 SGHTA, CDR2 FQGNSA. V was clipped by 5 bases and J by 3 bases; unmatched bases: 6. The CDR3 has 14 residues. This CDR3 reads CASSPGTGGYEQYF. The CDR3 region has the DNA TGTGCCAGCAGCCCGGGGACAGGCGGCTACGAGCAGTACTTC.

The V gene is TRBV10-1, the J gene TRBJ2-1, with 15 bases fitting TRBD2. CDR3 length equals 16 residues. In germline, CDR1 is WNHNN, CDR2 SYGVQD (reference sequence). Trimming cost V 2 bases and J 8 bases; bases outside gene matches: 4. This CDR3 reads CASSEGLAGGSDEQFF. CDR3 coding DNA: TGCGCCAGCAGTGAGGGACTAGCGGGAGGGTCCGATGAGCAGTTCTTC.

This sequence joins TRBV19 and TRBJ1-1; D might be TRBD1 (5 bases). V lost 5 bases, J lost 4 bases, and 23 bases lay in between. The germline CDR1 and CDR2 sequences are LNHDA and SQIVND (reference sequence). The CDR3 loop spans 17 amino acids. This CDR3 is CASSGGFWQGDGTEAFF. The CDR3 DNA follows: TGTGCCAGTAGTGGGGGGTTCTGGCAGGGTGATGGCACTGAAGCTTTCTTT.

The rearrangement uses TRBV4-1 and TRBJ2-1; D is perhaps TRBD1 or TRBD2 (5 bases each). The V gene's germline CDR1 is MGHRA and CDR2 YSYEKL. Trimming stripped 6 bases from V and 1 base from J, with 19 bases between. The CDR3 has 17 amino acids. CDR3 DNA sequence: TGCGCCAGCAGGGGGTTGGTTGGGACCACTTCCTACAATGAGCAGTTCTTC. Encoded protein: CASRGLVGTTSYNEQFF.